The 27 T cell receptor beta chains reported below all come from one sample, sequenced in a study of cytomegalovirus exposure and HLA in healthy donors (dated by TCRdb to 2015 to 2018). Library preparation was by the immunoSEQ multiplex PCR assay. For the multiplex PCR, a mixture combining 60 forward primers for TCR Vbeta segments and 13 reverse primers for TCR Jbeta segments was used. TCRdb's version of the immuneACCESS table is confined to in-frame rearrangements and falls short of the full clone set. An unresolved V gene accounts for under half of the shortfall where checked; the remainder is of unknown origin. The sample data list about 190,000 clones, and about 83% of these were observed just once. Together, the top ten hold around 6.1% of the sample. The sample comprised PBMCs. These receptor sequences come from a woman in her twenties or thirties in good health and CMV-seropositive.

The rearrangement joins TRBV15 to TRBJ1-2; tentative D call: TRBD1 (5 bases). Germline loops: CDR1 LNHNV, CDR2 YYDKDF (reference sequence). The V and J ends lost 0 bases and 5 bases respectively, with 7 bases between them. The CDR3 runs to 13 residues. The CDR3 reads CATSRDGTYGYTF. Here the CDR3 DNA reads TGTGCCACCAGCAGAGATGGGACTTATGGCTACACCTTC.

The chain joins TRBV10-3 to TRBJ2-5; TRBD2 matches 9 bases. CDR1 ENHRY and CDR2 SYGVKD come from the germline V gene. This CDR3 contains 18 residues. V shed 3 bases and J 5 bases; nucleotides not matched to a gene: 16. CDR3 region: CAISEYLGASGVGETQYF. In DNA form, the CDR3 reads TGTGCCATCAGTGAATATCTGGGGGCTAGCGGGGTCGGGGAGACCCAGTACTTC.

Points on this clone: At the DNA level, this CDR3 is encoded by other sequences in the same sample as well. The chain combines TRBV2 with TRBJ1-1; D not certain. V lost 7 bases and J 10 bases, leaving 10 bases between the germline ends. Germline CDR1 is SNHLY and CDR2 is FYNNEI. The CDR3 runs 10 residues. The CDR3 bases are TGTGCCAGCACAAGCCTAGGAGCTTTCTTT. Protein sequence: CASTSLGAFF. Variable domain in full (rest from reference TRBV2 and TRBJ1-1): EPEVTQTPSHQVTQMGQEVILRCVPISNHLYFYWYRQILGQKVEFLVSFYNNEISEKSEIFDDQFSVERPDGSNFTLKIRSTKLEDSAMYFCASTSLGAFFGQGTRLTVV.

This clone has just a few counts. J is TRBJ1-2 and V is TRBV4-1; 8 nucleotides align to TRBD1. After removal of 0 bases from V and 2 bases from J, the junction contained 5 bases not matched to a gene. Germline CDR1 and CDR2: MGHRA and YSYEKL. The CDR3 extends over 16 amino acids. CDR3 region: CASSQERTGGNYGYTF. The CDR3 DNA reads TGCGCCAGCAGCCAAGAGCGCACAGGGGGAAACTATGGCTACACCTTC.

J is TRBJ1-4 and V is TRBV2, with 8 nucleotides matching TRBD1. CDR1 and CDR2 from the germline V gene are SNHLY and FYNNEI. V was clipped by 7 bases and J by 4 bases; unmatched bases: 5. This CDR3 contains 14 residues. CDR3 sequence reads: CASTGTGINEKLFF. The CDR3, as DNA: TGTGCCAGCACGGGGACAGGAATTAATGAAAAACTGTTTTTT.

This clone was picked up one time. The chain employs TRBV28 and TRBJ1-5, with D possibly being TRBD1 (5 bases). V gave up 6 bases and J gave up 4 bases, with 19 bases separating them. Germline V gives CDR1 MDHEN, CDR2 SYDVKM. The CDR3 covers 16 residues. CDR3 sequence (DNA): TGTGCCAGCAGCTCCGGGTCGGGGGTATGGAATCAGCCCCAGCATTTT. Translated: CASSSGSGVWNQPQHF.

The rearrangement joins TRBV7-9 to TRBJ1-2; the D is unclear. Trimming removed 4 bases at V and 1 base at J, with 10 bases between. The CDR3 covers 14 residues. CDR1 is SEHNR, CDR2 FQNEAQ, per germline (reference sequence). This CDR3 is CASSSSSFNYGYTF. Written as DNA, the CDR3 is TGTGCCAGCAGCTCTAGTAGTTTTAACTATGGCTACACCTTC.

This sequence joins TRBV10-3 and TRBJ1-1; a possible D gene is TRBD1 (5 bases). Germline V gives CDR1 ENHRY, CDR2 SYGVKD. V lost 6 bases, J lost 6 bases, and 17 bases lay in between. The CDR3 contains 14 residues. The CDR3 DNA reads TGTGCCATCAGGGGGGGATTTGAGAGGGCTGAAGCTTTCTTT. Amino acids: CAIRGGFERAEAFF.

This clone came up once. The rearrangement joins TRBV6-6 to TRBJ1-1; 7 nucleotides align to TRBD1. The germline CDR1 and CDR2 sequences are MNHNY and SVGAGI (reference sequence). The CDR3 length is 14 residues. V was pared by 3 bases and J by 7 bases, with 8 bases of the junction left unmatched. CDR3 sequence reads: CASSYPGGGSEAFF. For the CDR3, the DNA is TGTGCCAGCAGTTATCCAGGGGGTGGGAGTGAAGCTTTCTTT.

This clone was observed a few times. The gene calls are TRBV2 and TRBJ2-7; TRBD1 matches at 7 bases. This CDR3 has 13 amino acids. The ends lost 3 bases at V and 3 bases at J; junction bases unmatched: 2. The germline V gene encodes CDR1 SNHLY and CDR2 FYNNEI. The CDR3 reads CASSDYRGYEQYF. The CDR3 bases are TGTGCCAGCAGTGATTACAGGGGCTACGAGCAGTACTTC. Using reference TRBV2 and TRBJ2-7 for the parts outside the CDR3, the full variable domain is EPEVTQTPSHQVTQMGQEVILRCVPISNHLYFYWYRQILGQKVEFLVSFYNNEISEKSEIFDDQFSVERPDGSNFTLKIRSTKLEDSAMYFCASSDYRGYEQYFGPGTRLTVT.

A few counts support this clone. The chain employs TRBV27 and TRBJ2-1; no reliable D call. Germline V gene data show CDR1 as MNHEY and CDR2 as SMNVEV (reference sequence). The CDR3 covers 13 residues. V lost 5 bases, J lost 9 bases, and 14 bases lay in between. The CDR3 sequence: CASSPTRRGEQFF. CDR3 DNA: TGTGCCAGCAGTCCGACCCGACGAGGTGAGCAGTTCTTC.

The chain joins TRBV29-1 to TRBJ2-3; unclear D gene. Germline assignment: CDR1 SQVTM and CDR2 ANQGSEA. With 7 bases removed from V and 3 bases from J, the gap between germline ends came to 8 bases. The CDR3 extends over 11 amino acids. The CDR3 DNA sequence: TGCAGCGCCCTTCGGACAGATACGCAGTATTTT. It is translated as CSALRTDTQYF.

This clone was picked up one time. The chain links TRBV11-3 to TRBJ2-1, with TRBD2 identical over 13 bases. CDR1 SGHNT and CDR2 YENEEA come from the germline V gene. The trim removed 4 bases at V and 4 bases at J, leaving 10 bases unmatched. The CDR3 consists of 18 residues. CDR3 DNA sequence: TGTGCCAGCAGCTCCCGACAGGGGACTAGCGGGACGTACAATGAGCAGTTCTTC. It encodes CASSSRQGTSGTYNEQFF.

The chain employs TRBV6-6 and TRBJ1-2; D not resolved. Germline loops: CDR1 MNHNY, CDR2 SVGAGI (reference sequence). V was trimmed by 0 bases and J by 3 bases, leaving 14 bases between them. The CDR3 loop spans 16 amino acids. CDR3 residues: CASSYSGGDGYYGYTF. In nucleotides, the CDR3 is TGTGCCAGCAGTTACTCGGGAGGTGACGGCTACTATGGCTACACCTTC.

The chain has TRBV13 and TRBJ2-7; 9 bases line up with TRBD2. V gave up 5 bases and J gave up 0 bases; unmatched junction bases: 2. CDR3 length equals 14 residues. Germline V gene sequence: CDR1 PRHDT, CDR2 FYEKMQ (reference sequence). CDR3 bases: TGTGCCAGCAGCAATAGCGGGAGCTCCTACGAGCAGTACTTC. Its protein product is CASSNSGSSYEQYF.

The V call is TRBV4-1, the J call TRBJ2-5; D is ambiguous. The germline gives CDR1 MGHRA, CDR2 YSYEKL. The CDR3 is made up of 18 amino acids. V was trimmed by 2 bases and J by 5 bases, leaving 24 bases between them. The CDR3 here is CASSQRASVVSSGETQYF. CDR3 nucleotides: TGCGCCAGCAGCCAACGCGCGTCTGTGGTCAGCTCCGGGGAGACCCAGTACTTC.

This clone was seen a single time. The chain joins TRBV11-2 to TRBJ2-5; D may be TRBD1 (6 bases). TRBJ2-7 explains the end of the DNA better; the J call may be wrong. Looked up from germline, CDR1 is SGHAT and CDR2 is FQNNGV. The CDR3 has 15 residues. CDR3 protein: CASSLVGWTDYEQYF. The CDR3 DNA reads TGTGCCAGCAGCTTAGTTGGTTGGACAGACTACGAGCAGTACTTC.

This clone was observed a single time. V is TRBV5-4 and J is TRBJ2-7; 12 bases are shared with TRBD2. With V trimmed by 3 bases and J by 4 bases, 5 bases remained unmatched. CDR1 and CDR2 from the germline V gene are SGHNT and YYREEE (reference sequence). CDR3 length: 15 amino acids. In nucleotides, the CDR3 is TGTGCCAGCAGCTCGGGGACTAGCGGGTTGTACGAGCAGTACTTC. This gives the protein CASSSGTSGLYEQYF.

The CDR3 region is CASSEVPRTYEQYF. CDR3 DNA: TGTGCCAGCAGTGAGGTCCCTAGAACCTACGAGCAGTACTTC. The V and J genes are TRBV2 and TRBJ2-7, with D unresolved. The V end lost 3 bases, the J end lost 2 bases, and 11 bases lay between the germline ends. The V gene's germline CDR1 is SNHLY and CDR2 FYNNEI. The CDR3 length is 14 residues.

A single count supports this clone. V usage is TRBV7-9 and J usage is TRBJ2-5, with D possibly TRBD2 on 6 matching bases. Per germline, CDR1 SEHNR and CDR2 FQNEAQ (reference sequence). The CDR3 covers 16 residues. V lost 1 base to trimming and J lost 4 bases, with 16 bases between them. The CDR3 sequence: CASSLVVTRGLETQYF. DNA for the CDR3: TGTGCCAGCAGCTTAGTTGTGACTAGGGGTCTAGAGACCCAGTACTTC.

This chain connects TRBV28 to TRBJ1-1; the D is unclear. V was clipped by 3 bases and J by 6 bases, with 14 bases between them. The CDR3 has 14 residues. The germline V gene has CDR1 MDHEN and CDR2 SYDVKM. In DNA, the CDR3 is TGTGCCAGCAGTTTGGCGGCTCAGAGGGCTGAAGCTTTCTTT. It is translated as CASSLAAQRAEAFF.

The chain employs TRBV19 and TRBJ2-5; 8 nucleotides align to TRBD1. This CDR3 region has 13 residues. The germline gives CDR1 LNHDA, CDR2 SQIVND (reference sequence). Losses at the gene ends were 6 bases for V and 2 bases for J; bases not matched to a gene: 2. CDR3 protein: CASRRTGQETQYF. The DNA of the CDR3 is TGTGCCAGTAGGAGGACAGGGCAAGAGACCCAGTACTTC.

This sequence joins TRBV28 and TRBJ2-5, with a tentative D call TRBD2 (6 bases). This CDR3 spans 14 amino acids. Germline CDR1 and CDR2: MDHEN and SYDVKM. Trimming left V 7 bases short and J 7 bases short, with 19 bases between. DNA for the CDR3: TGTGCCAGCATCAAAGGGACTGGGGTGGGGACCCAGTACTTC. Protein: CASIKGTGVGTQYF.

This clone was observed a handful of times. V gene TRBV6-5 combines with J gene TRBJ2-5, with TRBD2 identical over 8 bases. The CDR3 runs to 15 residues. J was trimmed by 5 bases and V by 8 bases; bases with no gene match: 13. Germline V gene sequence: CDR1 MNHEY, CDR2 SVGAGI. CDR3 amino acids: CASSTSGGALETQYF. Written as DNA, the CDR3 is TGTGCCAGCTCCACCTCCGGGGGGGCCTTGGAGACCCAGTACTTC.

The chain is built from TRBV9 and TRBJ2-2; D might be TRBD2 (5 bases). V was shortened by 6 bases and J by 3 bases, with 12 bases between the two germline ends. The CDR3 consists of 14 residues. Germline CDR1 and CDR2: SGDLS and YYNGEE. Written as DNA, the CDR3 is TGTGCCAGCACTCGTAATAGCGACACCGGGGAGCTGTTTTTT. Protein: CASTRNSDTGELFF.

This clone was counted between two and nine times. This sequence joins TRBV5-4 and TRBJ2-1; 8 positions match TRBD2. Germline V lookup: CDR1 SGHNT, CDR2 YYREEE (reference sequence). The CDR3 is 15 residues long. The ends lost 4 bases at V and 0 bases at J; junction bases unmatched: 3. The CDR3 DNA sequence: TGTGCCAGCAGCCTCGGGGGGGCCTCCTACAATGAGCAGTTCTTC. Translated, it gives CASSLGGASYNEQFF.

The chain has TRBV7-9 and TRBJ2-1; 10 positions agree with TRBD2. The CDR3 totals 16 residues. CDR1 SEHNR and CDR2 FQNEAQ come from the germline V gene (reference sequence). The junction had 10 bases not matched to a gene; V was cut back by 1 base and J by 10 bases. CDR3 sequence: CASSLGGLAVPIEQFF. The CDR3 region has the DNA TGTGCCAGCAGCTTAGGAGGACTAGCGGTACCAATCGAGCAGTTCTTC.